The 4 T cell receptor beta chains below were found in one sample sequenced in a study of blood T cells in healthy people across ages. With a J-beta primer mix and a sample-barcoded 5' primer, a second PCR ran about 7 to 12 cycles. Using its own MiXCR run on the 5' RACE reads, TCRdb lists one record per CDR3 protein. Of around 800,000 distinct CDR3 sequences listed, approximately 55% are singletons. Sample: blood. The receptors were sampled from a man aged 80 or over in good health.

The rearrangement uses TRBV20-1 and TRBJ2-7, with no clear D. With 3 bases removed from V and 3 bases from J, the gap between germline ends came to 12 bases. In germline, CDR1 is DFQATT, CDR2 SNEGSKA (reference sequence). The CDR3 totals 13 residues. CDR3 region: CSASLRRRYEQYF. The CDR3 nucleotides are TGCAGTGCTAGTCTCCGCCGACGCTACGAGCAGTACTTC.

The V gene is TRBV2, the J gene TRBJ2-3, with 7 bases matching TRBD1. V lost 7 bases, J lost 2 bases, and 9 bases stayed unmatched. Per the germline V gene, CDR1 is SNHLY and CDR2 is FYNNEI. This CDR3 has 15 amino acids. In DNA, the CDR3 is TGTGCCAGCACTTTGGGACAGATTTTCACAGATACGCAGTATTTT. Amino acid sequence: CASTLGQIFTDTQYF.

V gene TRBV28 combines with J gene TRBJ2-7; no definite D call. Germline V lookup: CDR1 MDHEN, CDR2 SYDVKM. The CDR3 runs to 15 residues. The V and J ends lost 7 bases and 3 bases respectively, with 19 bases between them. CDR3 sequence (DNA): TGTGCCAGCAACCAAGGCCGTAATTTCTACTACGAGCAGTACTTC. Translated: CASNQGRNFYYEQYF.

The chain employs TRBV20-1 and TRBJ2-4; the D call may be TRBD1 or TRBD2 (5 bases each). The V gene lost 3 bases and the J gene lost 7 bases, with 16 bases spanning the gap. Germline V lookup: CDR1 DFQATT, CDR2 SNEGSKA (reference sequence). CDR3 length: 14 residues. The CDR3 reads CSARSGALQNIQYF. The CDR3 DNA reads as TGCAGTGCTAGGTCCGGGGCCCTCCAGAACATTCAGTACTTC.